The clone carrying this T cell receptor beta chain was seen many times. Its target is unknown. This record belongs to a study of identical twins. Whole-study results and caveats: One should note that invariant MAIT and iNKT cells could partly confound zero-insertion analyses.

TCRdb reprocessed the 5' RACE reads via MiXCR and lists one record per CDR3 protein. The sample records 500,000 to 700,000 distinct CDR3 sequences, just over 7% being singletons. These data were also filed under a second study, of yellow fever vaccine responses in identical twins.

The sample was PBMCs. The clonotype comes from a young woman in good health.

CDR3 coding DNA: TGTGCCAGCAGCCTGACACAAGTCGGTGTAGAAAAACTGTTTTTT. As protein: CASSLTQVGVEKLFF. This sequence joins TRBV7-9 and TRBJ1-4; D ambiguous. This CDR3 is built from 15 residues. Deletions cut 5 bases from V and 8 bases from J, with 18 bases between. Germline assignment: CDR1 SEHNR and CDR2 FQNEAQ (reference sequence).